The 5 T cell receptor beta chains presented below share a single source sample, sequenced in a study of identifying expanded T cells in peripheral blood. TCRdb keeps only in-frame clones here, not all; method: immunoSEQ multiplex PCR. The sample comprises around 90,000 clones, about 87% of which are singletons, and roughly 4% rests with the top ten. Sequenced material: blood. These TCRs come from a person between 18 and 75 years old in good health.

This rearrangement joins TRBV11-2 to TRBJ1-1; D may be TRBD1 (6 bases). Per the germline V gene, CDR1 is SGHAT and CDR2 is FQNNGV. V was shortened by 5 bases and J by 1 base, with 14 bases between the two germline ends. The CDR3 has 15 amino acids. CDR3 sequence (DNA): TGTGCCAGCAGCATTGAGGGCAGGGGGAACACTGAAGCTTTCTTT. Translating it yields CASSIEGRGNTEAFF.

The rearrangement links TRBV5-4 to TRBJ1-6; TRBD1 is a possible D gene (6 bases). Germline CDR1 is SGHNT and CDR2 is YYREEE (reference sequence). There are 17 residues in the CDR3. V gave up 4 bases and J gave up 0 bases, with 14 bases separating them. CDR3 region: CASSRGAGSSYNSPLHF. CDR3 DNA sequence: TGTGCCAGCAGCCGGGGGGCAGGCAGCTCCTATAATTCACCCCTCCACTTT.

The V gene is TRBV14, the J gene TRBJ1-1; D gene unclear. The CDR3 runs 13 residues. In germline, CDR1 is SGHDN, CDR2 FVKESK. The V end was cut by 0 bases, the J end by 5 bases, with 7 bases between. CDR3 region: CASSQDLRTEAFF. CDR3 sequence (DNA): TGTGCCAGCAGCCAAGATCTCCGGACTGAAGCTTTCTTT.

This sequence joins TRBV18 and TRBJ1-1, with TRBD1 identical over 8 bases. The CDR3 spans 13 residues. Per the germline V gene, CDR1 is KGHSH and CDR2 is LQKENI. The J segment lost 4 bases and the V segment lost 6 bases, leaving 4 bases of the junction unmatched. CDR3 region: CASSRQGSTEAFF. Written as DNA, the CDR3 is TGTGCCAGCTCTCGACAGGGGAGCACTGAAGCTTTCTTT. The variable domain in full, completed from reference TRBV18 and TRBJ1-1, reads NAGVMQNPRHLVRRRGQEARLRCSPMKGHSHVYWYRQLPEEGLKFMVYLQKENIIDESGMPKERFSAEFPKEGPSILRIQQVVRGDSAAYFCASSRQGSTEAFFGQGTRLTVV.

CDR3 residues: CASSYGSDTQYF. Written as DNA, the CDR3 is TGCGCCAGCAGCTACGGGTCCGATACGCAGTATTTT. This chain joins TRBV4-3 and TRBJ2-3; D gene unclear. The V end lost 5 bases, the J end lost 6 bases, and 9 bases lay between the germline ends. The CDR3 is 12 residues long. Per the germline V gene, CDR1 is LGHNA and CDR2 is YSLEER.